These 16 T cell receptor beta chains came from one sample sequenced in a study of T-cell memory formation after mild COVID-19. TCRdb ran MiXCR on the 5' RACE reads and lists one entry per CDR3 protein. Of 250,000 to 350,000 distinct CDR3 sequences listed, about a sixth are singletons. The sample comprised PBMCs or a T cell subset sorted from them (not recorded which). Receptor source: a man younger than 30 who had mild COVID-19 (a few samples of this study predate the infection). Cell type and time point are not known.

This clonotype appeared a few times. V gene TRBV7-2 combines with J gene TRBJ1-2, with TRBD1 identical over 7 bases. The V gene end was trimmed by 5 bases and the J gene end by 3 bases; junction bases not matched to a gene: 6. The germline V gene encodes CDR1 SGHTA and CDR2 FQGNSA. The CDR3 covers 14 residues. The CDR3 DNA sequence: TGTGCCAGCAGCCAAGGGACAGCTTACTATGGCTACACCTTC. This sequence encodes CASSQGTAYYGYTF.

This chain connects TRBV5-1 to TRBJ1-2; D not resolved. Germline CDR1 reads SGHRS; CDR2 reads YFSETQ. The CDR3 covers 15 residues. Deletions cut 1 base from V and 0 bases from J, with 10 bases between. Written as DNA, the CDR3 is TGCGCCAGCAGCTTGTCTCCAGAGACTAACTATGGCTACACCTTC. It codes for CASSLSPETNYGYTF.

The chain has TRBV4-3 and TRBJ2-1; D not certain. V was cut by 1 base and J by 4 bases, with 11 bases left in between. This CDR3 has 15 residues. Germline V gene lookup returns CDR1 LGHNA and CDR2 YSLEER. This CDR3 reads CASSQGIDPYNEQFF. The CDR3 region has the DNA TGCGCCAGCAGCCAAGGGATAGACCCTTACAATGAGCAGTTCTTC.

The J gene is TRBJ2-3, the V gene TRBV28; 7 nucleotides match TRBD1. Per the germline V gene, CDR1 is MDHEN and CDR2 is SYDVKM. The CDR3 runs to 14 residues. Unmatched junction bases numbered 6, after V lost 7 bases and J lost 2 bases. DNA for the CDR3: TGTGCCAGCACCCTGACAGGGTACACAGATACGCAGTATTTT. Its protein product is CASTLTGYTDTQYF.

This clonotype was counted a few times. The chain links TRBV4-2 to TRBJ1-2, with 7 bases matching TRBD1. The germline V gene has CDR1 LGHNA and CDR2 YNFKEQ. The J segment lost 4 bases and the V segment lost 4 bases, leaving 6 bases of the junction unmatched. This CDR3 comprises 14 residues. The CDR3 nucleotides are TGTGCCAGCAGCCGACCACAGGGGCTCTATGGCTACACCTTC. Amino acids: CASSRPQGLYGYTF.

This sequence joins TRBV9 and TRBJ2-3; TRBD2 is a possible D gene (6 bases). Germline CDR1 and CDR2: SGDLS and YYNGEE. CDR3 length: 15 residues. V gave up 0 bases and J gave up 5 bases, with 13 bases separating them. The CDR3 loop reads CASSVGGAGGDTQYF. The DNA for the CDR3 is TGTGCCAGCAGCGTAGGAGGGGCCGGGGGAGATACGCAGTATTTT.

The chain couples TRBV28 to TRBJ2-5; 13 bases line up with TRBD2. The CDR3 is 16 amino acids. J lost 5 bases, V lost 5 bases, and 8 bases had no gene match. Per germline, CDR1 MDHEN and CDR2 SYDVKM. The CDR3 spells CASSLPPGLAGETQYF. The CDR3 DNA reads TGTGCCAGCAGTCTCCCCCCGGGACTAGCGGGGGAGACCCAGTACTTC.

This chain joins TRBV5-1 and TRBJ1-3; D ambiguous. Germline V CDR1 and CDR2: SGHRS, YFSETQ. This CDR3 comprises 14 residues. The V end was cut by 7 bases, the J end by 2 bases, with 13 bases between. CDR3 sequence reads: CASSDEGAGNTIYF. The CDR3 region has the DNA TGCGCCAGCTCAGATGAGGGTGCTGGAAACACCATATATTTT.

The chain has TRBV5-1 and TRBJ1-1; D gene unclear. Germline lookup yields CDR1 SGHRS and CDR2 YFSETQ. The V end was cut by 4 bases, the J end by 1 base, with 8 bases between. CDR3 size: 13 residues. DNA for the CDR3: TGCGCCAGCAGCGTGGACTCGAACACTGAAGCTTTCTTT. It yields the protein CASSVDSNTEAFF.

The chain joins TRBV10-3 to TRBJ1-6; possible D gene TRBD1, 5 bases. Trimming removed 0 bases at V and 14 bases at J, with 17 bases between. CDR3 length equals 15 residues. From germline, CDR1 is ENHRY and CDR2 SYGVKD. CDR3 sequence (DNA): TGTGCCATCAGTGAGTCGCTGGGACCGCGATTTACCCTCCACTTT. Protein: CAISESLGPRFTLHF.

The chain has TRBV7-2 and TRBJ2-1; D is possibly TRBD2 (5 bases). V was clipped by 6 bases and J by 0 bases, with 12 bases between them. The germline V gene encodes CDR1 SGHTA and CDR2 FQGNSA. The CDR3 is 15 residues long. CDR3 nucleotides: TGTGCCAGCAGGCCTAGCAGGAGCTCCTACAATGAGCAGTTCTTC. It encodes CASRPSRSSYNEQFF.

This clonotype was counted a few times. The V call is TRBV15, the J call TRBJ2-3; TRBD2 matches at 9 bases. CDR1 LNHNV and CDR2 YYDKDF come from the germline V gene (reference sequence). CDR3 length equals 16 residues. Trimming cost V 3 bases and J 2 bases; bases outside gene matches: 6. CDR3 coding DNA: TGTGCCACCAGCAGGCAGAGCGGGGGGTTCACAGATACGCAGTATTTT. Amino acid sequence: CATSRQSGGFTDTQYF.

Ten or more counts support this clonotype. The rearrangement links TRBV6-6 to TRBJ1-3, with 7 nucleotides matching TRBD1. Germline loops: CDR1 MNHNY, CDR2 SVGAGI (reference sequence). CDR3 length: 15 amino acids. Germline trimming cut 6 bases from V and 0 bases from J; bases unmatched to any gene: 5. As DNA, the CDR3 is TGTGCCAGCAGCCGCGGACAGGTCTCTGGAAACACCATATATTTT. Amino acid sequence: CASSRGQVSGNTIYF.

The rearrangement joins TRBV4-3 to TRBJ2-5; D gene uncertain. CDR1 LGHNA and CDR2 YSLEER come from the germline V gene. The CDR3 extends over 14 amino acids. The V gene lost 0 bases and the J gene lost 5 bases, with 10 bases spanning the gap. CDR3 region: CASSQDGWKETQYF. The CDR3 coding sequence is TGCGCCAGCAGCCAAGATGGTTGGAAGGAGACCCAGTACTTC.

The V gene is TRBV10-2, the J gene TRBJ1-1, with 7 nucleotides matching TRBD1. The CDR3 contains 12 residues. Germline V gives CDR1 WSHSY, CDR2 SAAADI. V was pared by 7 bases and J by 3 bases, with 2 bases of the junction left unmatched. For the CDR3, the DNA is TGCGCCAGCAAGGGGGCCTACACTGAAGCTTTCTTT. Translation gives CASKGAYTEAFF.

This clonotype was seen a few times. The CDR3 here is CASSQHDREPWSEAFF. CDR3 sequence (DNA): TGTGCCAGCAGCCAACACGACCGGGAACCGTGGTCTGAAGCTTTCTTT. The chain recombines TRBV3-1 with TRBJ1-1; D is undetermined. Trimming removed 2 bases at V and 6 bases at J, with 19 bases between. Germline CDR1 LGHDT, CDR2 YNNKEL (reference sequence). CDR3 length equals 16 residues.